Below, 5 T cell receptor beta chains from the same sample are listed, as sequenced in a study of low-dose radiotherapy and immunotherapy resistance in tumors. Alpha- and beta-chain coverage of first-strand cDNA came from TRAV- and TRBV-specific primers. Over roughly 19 PCR cycles, TCRs were amplified from a constant-region primer and V-primer adapter. TCRdb reprocessed the reads with MiXCR, giving one entry per CDR3 protein. The sample has around 76,000 distinct CDR3 sequences, around a third seen once. Time point reported: before trial treatment. The sample here was PBMCs, taken before treatment. All receptors derive from a female donor with ovarian cancer.

The V gene is TRBV27, the J gene TRBJ1-5, with TRBD1 as a possible D gene (6 bases). The ends were cut back, 6 bases at V and 5 bases at J, with 17 bases in the middle. CDR3 length: 15 residues. Germline assignment: CDR1 MNHEY and CDR2 SMNVEV (reference sequence). CDR3 residues: CASRNGGGADQPQHF. The CDR3 bases are TGTGCCAGCAGGAACGGGGGGGGCGCGGATCAGCCCCAGCATTTT.

This clonotype was picked up many times. This chain uses TRBV6-2 or TRBV6-3 with TRBJ2-2; D gene ambiguous. CDR3 length: 15 residues. The germline V gene encodes CDR1 MNHEY and CDR2 SVGEGT. Trimming shortened V by 2 bases and J by 2 bases, and 9 bases separated the two germline ends. As DNA, the CDR3 is TGTGCCAGCAGTTACAGGCAGGCTAACACCGGGGAGCTGTTTTTT. It yields the protein CASSYRQANTGELFF.

This clonotype occurred many times. This chain joins TRBV20-1 and TRBJ2-6, with D unresolved. The V end lost 3 bases, the J end lost 0 bases, and 12 bases lay between the germline ends. Germline CDR1 DFQATT, CDR2 SNEGSKA (reference sequence). This CDR3 is built from 16 residues. CDR3 protein: CSARPGLPSGANVLTF. CDR3 nucleotides: TGCAGTGCTAGGCCCGGGTTGCCCTCTGGGGCCAACGTCCTGACTTTC.

In its sample, this clonotype was seen many times. DNA for the CDR3: TGTGCCTGGAGTGTACTTCGGGTGGCTTTCTTT. Amino acid sequence: CAWSVLRVAFF. The genes are TRBV30 and TRBJ1-1; D remains ambiguous. The CDR3 runs to 11 residues. Germline values: CDR1 GTSNPN, CDR2 SVGIG (reference sequence). Trimming took off 0 bases at V and 11 bases at J, with 10 bases between the two ends.

This clonotype was counted many times. The chain's CDR3 is CASSYSRLAGGPSYEQYF. CDR3 nucleotides: TGTGCCAGCAGTTACTCCCGACTAGCGGGGGGCCCGTCCTACGAGCAGTACTTC. The chain couples TRBV6-6 to TRBJ2-7, with 13 bases matching TRBD2. The V segment lost 0 bases and the J segment 1 base; nucleotides outside the gene matches: 6. This CDR3 spans 18 amino acids. Per germline, CDR1 MNHNY and CDR2 SVGAGI (reference sequence).